This T cell receptor (beta chain) is from a study of cytomegalovirus exposure and HLA in healthy donors. Study-level results: Most observed TCR sequences were rare, whereas some public TCRs were detected in many donors. Reports indicated that the classifier achieved high specificity and sensitivity in diagnosing cytomegalovirus status. Researchers counted roughly 150 TCR beta chains as cytomegalovirus-associated.

Regarding this clone: Its antigen is unidentified.

This CDR3 is 16 amino acids long. Trimming took 0 bases from V and 4 from J; bases not matched to a gene: 4. Germline-derived CDR1 and CDR2 are MNHNS and SASEGT. All donors participated as healthy donors of bone marrow. Researchers ran the PCR with 60 Vbeta and 13 Jbeta primers. This table comes from immunoSEQ multiplex PCR, and its TCRdb copy is limited to in-frame clones, with some not included. The sample has 75,000 to 95,000 clones; around three fifths are singletons. The sample comprised PBMCs. The sequence derives from a woman aged 50 to 65 in good health and CMV-seropositive. V gene TRBV6-1 combines with J gene TRBJ1-5; TRBD1 agrees at 9 bases. The CDR3: CASSEATGGKNQPQHF. In nucleotides, the CDR3 is TGTGCCAGCAGTGAAGCGACAGGGGGAAAGAATCAGCCCCAGCATTTT.